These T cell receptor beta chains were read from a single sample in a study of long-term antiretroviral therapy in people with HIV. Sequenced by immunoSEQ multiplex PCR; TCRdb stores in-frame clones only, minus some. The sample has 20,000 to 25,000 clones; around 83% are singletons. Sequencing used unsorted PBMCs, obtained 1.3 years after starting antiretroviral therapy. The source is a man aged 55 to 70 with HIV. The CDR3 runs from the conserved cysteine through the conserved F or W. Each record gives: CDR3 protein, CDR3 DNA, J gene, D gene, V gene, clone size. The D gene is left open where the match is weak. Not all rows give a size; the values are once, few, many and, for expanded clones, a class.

CDR3aa: CASSLESLPWGALETQYF; CDR3nt: TGTGCCAGCAGCTTAGAGAGTCTTCCATGGGGTGCGTTAGAGACCCAGTACTTC; j_gene: TRBJ2-5; d_gene: -; v_gene: TRBV11-2; abundance: few
CDR3aa: CASSPRSRLAGGTDTQYF; CDR3nt: TGTGCCAGCAGCCCCAGATCCCGACTAGCGGGAGGCACAGATACGCAGTATTTT; j_gene: TRBJ2-3; d_gene: TRBD2; v_gene: TRBV7-2; abundance: -
CDR3aa: CASSADRELNEQYF; CDR3nt: TGTGCCAGCAGTGCCGACAGGGAATTAAACGAGCAGTACTTC; j_gene: TRBJ2-7; d_gene: TRBD1; v_gene: TRBV6-5; abundance: -
CDR3aa: CASSHGRGGYTF; CDR3nt: TGCGCCAGCAGCCACGGACGAGGTGGCTACACCTTC; j_gene: TRBJ1-2; d_gene: -; v_gene: TRBV4-3; abundance: few
CDR3aa: CASKGLAGEDTQYF; CDR3nt: TGTGCCAGCAAGGGACTAGCGGGAGAAGATACGCAGTATTTT; j_gene: TRBJ2-3; d_gene: TRBD2; v_gene: TRBV2; abundance: -
CDR3aa: CASSSKGRGREKLFF; CDR3nt: TGTGCCAGCAGCTCGAAGGGCAGGGGCCGCGAAAAACTGTTTTTT; j_gene: TRBJ1-4; d_gene: -; v_gene: TRBV7-9; abundance: -
CDR3aa: CASSYDPRGQKVTGELFF; CDR3nt: TGTGCCAGCAGCTACGACCCTCGGGGACAGAAAGTCACCGGGGAGCTGTTTTTT; j_gene: TRBJ2-2; d_gene: -; v_gene: TRBV21-1; abundance: -
CDR3aa: CASSLGTGEEKLFF; CDR3nt: TGCGCCAGCAGCTTGGGGACAGGGGAAGAAAAACTGTTTTTT; j_gene: TRBJ1-4; d_gene: TRBD1; v_gene: TRBV5-1; abundance: -
CDR3aa: CASNYNRGRVVRLSWRAFF; CDR3nt: TGCGCCAGCAACTACAACAGGGGGCGCGTAGTGAGGTTATCGTGGAGAGCTTTCTTT; j_gene: TRBJ1-1; d_gene: TRBD1; v_gene: TRBV5-1; abundance: -
CDR3aa: CASRGRDYGYTF; CDR3nt: TGTGCCAGCAGGGGGCGCGACTATGGCTACACCTTC; j_gene: TRBJ1-2; d_gene: -; v_gene: TRBV6-1; abundance: -
CDR3aa: CASRIRGTGLYEQYF; CDR3nt: TGTGCCAGCAGAATCAGGGGGACAGGGCTCTACGAGCAGTACTTC; j_gene: TRBJ2-7; d_gene: TRBD1; v_gene: TRBV6-6; abundance: -
CDR3aa: CASSWTSGRKFF; CDR3nt: TGTGCCAGCAGCTGGACTAGTGGGAGGAAGTTCTTC; j_gene: TRBJ2-1; d_gene: TRBD2; v_gene: TRBV5-6; abundance: -
CDR3aa: CSAAGQELYGYTF; CDR3nt: TGCAGCGCCGCAGGGCAGGAGCTCTATGGCTACACCTTC; j_gene: TRBJ1-2; d_gene: -; v_gene: TRBV29-1; abundance: -
CDR3aa: CASSFRGRGEYF; CDR3nt: TGTGCCAGCAGTTTTCGCGGGAGGGGGGAGTACTTC; j_gene: TRBJ2-7; d_gene: TRBD2; v_gene: TRBV6-9; abundance: -